These T cell receptor beta chains were read from a single sample in a study of T cells in Graves' hyperthyroidism and ophthalmopathy. MiXCR, applied by TCRdb to the multiplex PCR reads, yields one record per CDR3 protein. The sample has fewer than 700,000 distinct CDR3 sequences, around 16% seen once; the top ten hold 3% to 4%. Sequencing was performed on blood. The receptors here all came from a woman aged 25-40 years with Graves' hyperthyroidism. CDR3s include the opening cysteine and the closing phenylalanine or tryptophan. A D gene is named only where the DNA matches it firmly. Rows give clone size only sometimes, using once, few, many, or a class for an expanded clone.

abundance: .
j_gene: TRBJ2-1
v_gene: TRBV27
d_gene: .
CDR3nt: TGTGCCAGCAGCCCGATGGCCGCGGGGGCCAATGAGCAGTTCTTC
CDR3aa: CASSPMAAGANEQFF

abundance: .
j_gene: TRBJ2-7
v_gene: TRBV4-2
d_gene: .
CDR3nt: TGTGCCAGCAGCTGGGGTGGAGGGGGGTACGAGCAGTACTTC
CDR3aa: CASSWGGGGYEQYF

abundance: .
j_gene: TRBJ2-7
v_gene: TRBV15
d_gene: .
CDR3nt: TGTGCCACCAGCAGGCAGGGGCAAGCTCCTTACGAGCAGTACTTC
CDR3aa: CATSRQGQAPYEQYF

abundance: many
j_gene: TRBJ1-1
v_gene: TRBV11-3
d_gene: .
CDR3nt: TGTGCCAGCAGCCTCCACTCCGGGACAAATGAAGCTTTCTTT
CDR3aa: CASSLHSGTNEAFF

abundance: .
j_gene: TRBJ1-4
v_gene: TRBV7-9
d_gene: .
CDR3nt: TGTGCCAGCAGCCGAGGGTCCGCTAATGAAAAACTGTTTTTT
CDR3aa: CASSRGSANEKLFF

abundance: .
j_gene: TRBJ2-7
v_gene: TRBV5-8
d_gene: TRBD1
CDR3nt: TGTGCCAGCAGCAAGGGACAGGGGAAAGGTTACGAGCAGTACTTC
CDR3aa: CASSKGQGKGYEQYF

abundance: many
j_gene: TRBJ2-3
v_gene: TRBV30
d_gene: .
CDR3nt: TGTGCCTGGAGTGTATTCGACGATACGCAGTATTTT
CDR3aa: CAWSVFDDTQYF

abundance: few
j_gene: TRBJ1-5
v_gene: TRBV5-1
d_gene: .
CDR3nt: TGCGCCAGCAGCTTGATGGACAGCCTTTTAGAGCCCCAGCATTTT
CDR3aa: CASSLMDSLLEPQHF

abundance: .
j_gene: TRBJ2-2
v_gene: TRBV7-9
d_gene: .
CDR3nt: TGTGCCAGCAGCTCCCAGTGGGGCTCCGGGGAGCTGTTTTTT
CDR3aa: CASSSQWGSGELFF

abundance: many
j_gene: TRBJ2-7
v_gene: TRBV20-1
d_gene: TRBD2
CDR3nt: TGCAGTGCTAGAGGGGGACTAGCGGTCTACGAGCAGTACTTC
CDR3aa: CSARGGLAVYEQYF

abundance: many
j_gene: TRBJ2-1
v_gene: TRBV10-3
d_gene: .
CDR3nt: TGTGCCATCAGTGACGACACTGATTCCTACAATGAGCAGTTCTTC
CDR3aa: CAISDDTDSYNEQFF

abundance: few
j_gene: TRBJ1-3
v_gene: TRBV28
d_gene: .
CDR3nt: TGTGCCAGCAGTTTGCAGGGCCGATCTGGAAACACCATATATTTT
CDR3aa: CASSLQGRSGNTIYF

abundance: .
j_gene: TRBJ2-3
v_gene: TRBV4-1
d_gene: .
CDR3nt: TGCGCCAGCACGGGCTCTCTAAGCGCAGATACGCAGTATTTT
CDR3aa: CASTGSLSADTQYF

abundance: many
j_gene: TRBJ1-2
v_gene: TRBV12-3/TRBV12-4
d_gene: TRBD1
CDR3nt: TGTGCCAGCAGTTCTACCGGGACAGGGCTCTATGGCTACACCTTC
CDR3aa: CASSSTGTGLYGYTF

abundance: few
j_gene: TRBJ2-2
v_gene: TRBV3-1
d_gene: TRBD2
CDR3nt: TGTGCCAGCACCTCCCTAGCGGGAGGGTACACCGGGGAGCTGTTTTTT
CDR3aa: CASTSLAGGYTGELFF

abundance: few
j_gene: TRBJ2-5
v_gene: TRBV10-3
d_gene: TRBD1
CDR3nt: TGTACCATCACTGACCCGACAGGGGGCGGGAAGACCCAGTACTTC
CDR3aa: CTITDPTGGGKTQYF

abundance: many
j_gene: TRBJ2-3
v_gene: TRBV7-8
d_gene: TRBD2
CDR3nt: TGTGCCAGCAGCTGGGGACTAGCGGGTCTCACAGATACGCAGTATTTT
CDR3aa: CASSWGLAGLTDTQYF

abundance: .
j_gene: TRBJ1-3
v_gene: TRBV11-2
d_gene: .
CDR3nt: TGTGCCAGCTGCAACAGGGCTGGAAACACCATATATTTT
CDR3aa: CASCNRAGNTIYF

abundance: .
j_gene: TRBJ2-6
v_gene: TRBV4-2
d_gene: .
CDR3nt: TGTGCCAGCAGCCAAGACGCACAGAGTAGCTCTGGGGCCAACGTCCTGACTTTC
CDR3aa: CASSQDAQSSSGANVLTF

abundance: many
j_gene: TRBJ2-1
v_gene: TRBV7-9
d_gene: .
CDR3nt: TGTGCCAGCAGCCTCCCGGGGGGCCCAGACAATGAGCAGTTCTTC
CDR3aa: CASSLPGGPDNEQFF

abundance: many
j_gene: TRBJ2-5
v_gene: TRBV28
d_gene: TRBD1
CDR3nt: TGTGCCAGCAGTTCCCTCGGACAGGGGGCCCAAGAGACCCAGTACTTC
CDR3aa: CASSSLGQGAQETQYF

abundance: .
j_gene: TRBJ2-7
v_gene: TRBV28
d_gene: .
CDR3nt: TGTGCCAGCAGTTTTCGGGAGAGGGCGAGCTACGAGCAGTACTTC
CDR3aa: CASSFRERASYEQYF

abundance: few
j_gene: TRBJ1-2
v_gene: TRBV20-1
d_gene: .
CDR3nt: TGCAGTGCCGCTCGACGGGCTAGGGGCTACACCTTC
CDR3aa: CSAARRARGYTF

abundance: many
j_gene: TRBJ1-5
v_gene: TRBV2
d_gene: TRBD1
CDR3nt: TGTGCCAGCAACGACAGGGCCAATCAGCCCCAGCATTTT
CDR3aa: CASNDRANQPQHF

abundance: few
j_gene: TRBJ1-4
v_gene: TRBV10-2
d_gene: TRBD1
CDR3nt: TGCGCCAGCAATAGTCAGGGGGTTGGTGAAAAACTGTTTTTT
CDR3aa: CASNSQGVGEKLFF

abundance: many
j_gene: TRBJ2-3
v_gene: TRBV11-2
d_gene: .
CDR3nt: TGTGCCAGCAGCTTACCTTTGGACAGAGACACAGATACGCAGTATTTT
CDR3aa: CASSLPLDRDTDTQYF

abundance: .
j_gene: TRBJ2-1
v_gene: TRBV2
d_gene: TRBD1
CDR3nt: TGTGCCAGCAGTCCGGGACAGGGTGTCAATGAGCAGTTCTTC
CDR3aa: CASSPGQGVNEQFF

abundance: .
j_gene: TRBJ2-2
v_gene: TRBV29-1
d_gene: .
CDR3nt: TGCAGCGCTGGTGGGCCGAGCACCGGGGAGCTGTTTTTT
CDR3aa: CSAGGPSTGELFF

abundance: .
j_gene: TRBJ2-7
v_gene: TRBV4-2
d_gene: .
CDR3nt: TGTGCCAGCAGCCAAGAGTGGACTAACTACGAGCAGTACTTC
CDR3aa: CASSQEWTNYEQYF

abundance: many
j_gene: TRBJ2-7
v_gene: TRBV7-2
d_gene: TRBD2
CDR3nt: TGTGCCAGCAGACTAGCGGGCATCACCTACGAGCAGTACTTC
CDR3aa: CASRLAGITYEQYF